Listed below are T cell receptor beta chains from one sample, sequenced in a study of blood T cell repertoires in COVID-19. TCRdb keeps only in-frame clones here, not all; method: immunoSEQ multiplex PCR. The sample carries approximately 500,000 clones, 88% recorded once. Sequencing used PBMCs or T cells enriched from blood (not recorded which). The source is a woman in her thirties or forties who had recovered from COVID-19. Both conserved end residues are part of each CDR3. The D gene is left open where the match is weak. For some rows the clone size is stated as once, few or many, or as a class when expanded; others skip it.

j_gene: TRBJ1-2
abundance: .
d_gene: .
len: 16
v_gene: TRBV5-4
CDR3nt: TGTGCCAGCAGCTCAACAACACAGGGTGGATTTTATGGCTACACCTTC
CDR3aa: CASSSTTQGGFYGYTF

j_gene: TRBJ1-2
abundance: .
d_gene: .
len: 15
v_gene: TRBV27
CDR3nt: TGTGCCAGCAGTCCAGCCCCGGGGGACTACTATGGCTACACCTTC
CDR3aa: CASSPAPGDYYGYTF

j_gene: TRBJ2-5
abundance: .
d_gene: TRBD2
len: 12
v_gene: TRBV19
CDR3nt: TGTGCCAGCTGGGGGGGTGGAGAGACCCAGTACTTC
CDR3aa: CASWGGGETQYF

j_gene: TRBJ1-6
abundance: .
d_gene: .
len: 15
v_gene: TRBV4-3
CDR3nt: TGCGCCAGCAGCCAAGAACTAAGGGGTGGATCACCCCTCCACTTT
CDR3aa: CASSQELRGGSPLHF

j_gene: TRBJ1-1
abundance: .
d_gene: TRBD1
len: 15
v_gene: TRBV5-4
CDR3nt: TGTGCCAGCAGCCGAAGGACAGGGATGAACACTGAAGCTTTCTTT
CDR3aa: CASSRRTGMNTEAFF

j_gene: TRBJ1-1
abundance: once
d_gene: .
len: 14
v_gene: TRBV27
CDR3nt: TGTGCCAGCAGTTTAGGGGGGGCGCGAACTGAAGCTTTCTTT
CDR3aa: CASSLGGARTEAFF

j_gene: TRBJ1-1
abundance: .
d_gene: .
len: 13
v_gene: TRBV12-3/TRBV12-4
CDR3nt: TGTGCCAGCAGTCCTACGGGAGTGGCGGGTGCTTTCTTT
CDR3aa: CASSPTGVAGAFF

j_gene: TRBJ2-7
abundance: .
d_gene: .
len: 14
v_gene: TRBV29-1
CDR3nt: TGCAGCGTTTTAATTGAGCGGTGGGACTACGAGCAGTACTTC
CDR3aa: CSVLIERWDYEQYF

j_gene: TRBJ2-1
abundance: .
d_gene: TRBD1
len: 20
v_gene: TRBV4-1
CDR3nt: TGCGCCAGCAGCCAGGACTTAAGGGCGAACCCGGGACAGGGATTCAATGAGCAGTTCTTC
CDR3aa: CASSQDLRANPGQGFNEQFF

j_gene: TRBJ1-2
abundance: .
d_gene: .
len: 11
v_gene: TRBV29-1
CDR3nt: TGCAGCGGAAGGACTTCTTGGGGCTACACCTTC
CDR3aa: CSGRTSWGYTF

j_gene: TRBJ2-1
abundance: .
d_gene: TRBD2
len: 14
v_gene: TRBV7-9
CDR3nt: TGTGCCAGCAGCTACCGGACTAGCGATAATGAGCAGTTCTTC
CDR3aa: CASSYRTSDNEQFF

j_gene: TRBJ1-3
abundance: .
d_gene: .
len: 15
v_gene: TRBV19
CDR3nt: TGTGCCAGTAGTATCGGTCTCGGGGTCGGAAACACCATATATTTT
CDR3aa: CASSIGLGVGNTIYF

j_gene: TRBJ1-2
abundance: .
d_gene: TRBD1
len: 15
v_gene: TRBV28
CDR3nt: TGTGCCAGCAGTTCCCCGGACAGGGCTAACTATGGCTACACCTTC
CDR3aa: CASSSPDRANYGYTF

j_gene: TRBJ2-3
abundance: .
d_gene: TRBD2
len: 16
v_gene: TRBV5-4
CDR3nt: TGTGCCAGCAGCTTTAAGCGGGAGGGCCTGGGAGATACGCAGTATTTT
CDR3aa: CASSFKREGLGDTQYF

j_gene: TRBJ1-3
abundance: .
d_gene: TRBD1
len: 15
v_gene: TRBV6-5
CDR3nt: TGTGCCAGCAGTCGACGAGGACAGGGCGGAAACACCATATATTTT
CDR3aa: CASSRRGQGGNTIYF